This record looks at one T cell receptor beta chain sequence and its context. Its antigen is unknown. The V segment lost 1 base and the J segment 6 bases; nucleotides outside the gene matches: 11. CDR1 is KGHSH, CDR2 LQKENI, per germline. The length of the CDR3 is 18 residues. Some clones are missing from TCRdb's copy, which holds only in-frame ones; the method was immunoSEQ multiplex PCR. The sample shows about 79,000 clones, 86% of them seen only once. The data stem from a study of OX40 agonist ivuxolimab in advanced cancers. Study overall: Patients took ivuxolimab, an agonistic anti-OX40 (CD134) antibody.

The study, taken as a whole, reports: Expanded clones belonging to CD8+ T cells outnumbered, on average, those of CD4+. The antigens recognized by the expanded peripheral T cells, that is their antigen specificity, were not determined.

The material sequenced was CD4+ or CD8+ T cells sorted from blood, taken in a trial of the OX40 agonist ivuxolimab. The receptor comes from an adult with an advanced solid tumor such as melanoma, head and neck, liver or kidney cancer. The rearrangement links TRBV18 to TRBJ2-4, with 11 nucleotides matching TRBD1. The CDR3 sequence: CASSPRLWTGGEGNIQYF. The CDR3 DNA reads as TGTGCCAGCTCACCACGGCTGTGGACAGGGGGCGAAGGAAACATTCAGTACTTC.